The next 18 T cell receptor beta chains were all read from a single sample in a study of blood T cell repertoires in COVID-19. Data came from immunoSEQ multiplex PCR; TCRdb stores just in-frame clones and leaves some out. The sample lists 25,000 to 30,000 clones; 88% were seen once. Sequenced input: peripheral blood. Receptor source: a human donor in a cohort sampled during active COVID-19.

The V and J genes are TRBV4-3 and TRBJ2-7, with 7 bases fitting TRBD1. Germline CDR1 LGHNA, CDR2 YSLEER. The junction had 12 bases not matched to a gene; V was cut back by 4 bases and J by 6 bases. The CDR3 covers 15 residues. This CDR3 reads CASSRDGRQGSEQYF. The CDR3 bases are TGCGCCAGCAGCCGAGATGGGAGACAGGGTAGCGAGCAGTACTTC.

This clone was counted between two and nine times. This chain's CDR3 is CASSYSESGNTIYF. The CDR3 bases are TGTGCCAGCAGTTACAGTGAGTCTGGAAACACCATATATTTT. The chain recombines TRBV6-6 with TRBJ1-3; D call uncertain. Trimming left V 2 bases short and J 1 base short, with 6 bases between. CDR1 MNHNY and CDR2 SVGAGI come from the germline V gene (reference sequence). The CDR3 spans 14 residues.

The chain links TRBV9 to TRBJ2-3, with TRBD1 as a possible D gene (6 bases). The CDR3 runs 16 residues. CDR1 is SGDLS, CDR2 YYNGEE, per germline. V was trimmed by 0 bases and J by 2 bases, leaving 13 bases between them. As DNA, the CDR3 is TGTGCCAGCAGCGTAGGACCCAGGGGAAACACAGATACGCAGTATTTT. It specifies CASSVGPRGNTDTQYF.

This chain joins TRBV24-1 and TRBJ2-5; D possibly corresponds to TRBD2 (5 bases). Per germline, CDR1 KGHDR and CDR2 SFDVKD. V lost 2 bases and J lost 1, with 13 bases in between. The CDR3 runs to 16 residues. CDR3 sequence: CATSDSGRTFQETQYF. The CDR3, as DNA: TGTGCCACCAGTGATTCCGGCAGGACTTTCCAAGAGACCCAGTACTTC.

The V gene is TRBV7-7, the J gene TRBJ1-4; D not resolved. Germline V lookup: CDR1 SSHAT, CDR2 FNYEAQ (reference sequence). V dropped 2 bases and J dropped 16 bases, with 32 bases sitting between them. The length of the CDR3 is 18 residues. CDR3 amino acids: CASSLLWSALLNLLGKFF. CDR3 DNA: TGTGCCAGCAGCTTATTGTGGTCAGCACTACTAAATTTACTGGGTAAGTTTTTT.

This clone appeared a single time. The chain's CDR3 is CASSLADSSPRTDTQYF. As DNA, the CDR3 is TGTGCCAGCAGCTTAGCCGACTCCTCCCCCCGCACAGATACGCAGTATTTT. The rearrangement joins TRBV7-9 to TRBJ2-3; D gene uncertain. The V and J ends lost 0 bases and 1 base respectively, with 14 bases between them. The germline V gene encodes CDR1 SEHNR and CDR2 FQNEAQ (reference sequence). This CDR3 is 17 amino acids long. Full variable domain (rest looked up from reference TRBV7-9 and TRBJ2-3): DTGVSQNPRHKITKRGQNVTFRCDPISEHNRLYWYRQTLGQGPEFLTYFQNEAQLEKSRLLSDRFSAERPKGSFSTLEIQRTEQGDSAMYLCASSLADSSPRTDTQYFGPGTRLTVL.

The rearrangement joins TRBV6-5 to TRBJ2-7; 7 bases are a match to TRBD1. Germline lookup yields CDR1 MNHEY and CDR2 SVGAGI. J lost 5 bases, V lost 2 bases, and 6 bases had no gene match. This CDR3 has 14 amino acids. The CDR3 loop reads CASSYRDRVNEQYF. In DNA, the CDR3 is TGTGCCAGCAGTTACCGAGACAGGGTGAACGAGCAGTACTTC.

The rearrangement joins TRBV30 to TRBJ1-1, with a tentative D call TRBD1 (6 bases). The CDR3 spans 14 residues. In germline, CDR1 is GTSNPN, CDR2 SVGIG (reference sequence). Between the trimmed V and J ends, which lost 0 bases and 6 bases, there was a span of 14 bases. The CDR3 protein is CAWSVSWKGAEAFF. The CDR3 DNA sequence: TGTGCCTGGAGTGTATCATGGAAGGGGGCTGAAGCTTTCTTT.

V and J are TRBV5-5 and TRBJ2-1, with 13 bases that match TRBD2. There are 17 residues in the CDR3. Germline CDR1 SGHKS, CDR2 YYEKEE (reference sequence). V lost 4 bases and J lost 4; bases outside the gene matches: 8. The CDR3, as DNA: TGTGCCAGCAGCCCCAGGACTAGCGGGGGACTTTACAATGAGCAGTTCTTC. It translates to CASSPRTSGGLYNEQFF.

The rearrangement joins TRBV6-4 to TRBJ2-1, with 12 bases matching TRBD2. Germline CDR1 reads MRHNA; CDR2 reads SNTAGT. This CDR3 has 17 residues. V lost 0 bases to trimming and J lost 4 bases; unmatched junction nucleotides: 4. CDR3 nucleotides: TGTGCCAGCAGTGACTCGTCTAGCGGGGGGGGTTACAATGAGCAGTTCTTC. It yields the protein CASSDSSSGGGYNEQFF.

This chain uses TRBV7-9 with TRBJ1-4, with D hard to call. The CDR3 has 15 residues. Germline assignment: CDR1 SEHNR and CDR2 FQNEAQ (reference sequence). With 2 bases removed from V and 0 bases from J, the gap between germline ends came to 7 bases. The CDR3 protein is CASSLFGATNEKLFF. CDR3 nucleotides: TGTGCCAGCAGCTTATTCGGGGCAACTAATGAAAAACTGTTTTTT.

The gene calls are TRBV13 and TRBJ2-7; D not resolved. Trimming removed 5 bases from V and 6 bases from J, with 11 bases in between. Germline V lookup: CDR1 PRHDT, CDR2 FYEKMQ (reference sequence). The CDR3 length is 12 residues. The CDR3 spells CASSGEAVEQYF. Written as DNA, the CDR3 is TGTGCCAGCAGCGGCGAGGCGGTCGAGCAGTACTTC.

V and J are TRBV11-2 and TRBJ2-3; D remains ambiguous. CDR1 is SGHAT, CDR2 FQNNGV, per germline. The CDR3 spans 16 residues. With 0 bases removed from V and 0 bases from J, the gap between germline ends came to 10 bases. The CDR3 DNA follows: TGTGCCAGCAGCTTAGAACAGCTTACTAGCACAGATACGCAGTATTTT. Amino acid sequence: CASSLEQLTSTDTQYF.

This chain links TRBV10-3 with TRBJ2-7; no definite D call. V lost 3 bases, J lost 3 bases, and 6 bases lay in between. CDR3 length equals 12 residues. Germline CDR1 and CDR2: ENHRY and SYGVKD. The CDR3, as DNA: TGTGCCATCAGTGACAGACACTACGAGCAGTACTTC. Translating gives CAISDRHYEQYF.

The gene calls are TRBV7-6 and TRBJ2-3, with D perhaps TRBD2 (6 bases). V lost 1 base and J lost 2, with 13 bases in between. The length of the CDR3 is 16 residues. The germline V gene has CDR1 SGHVS and CDR2 FNYEAQ. CDR3 bases: TGTGCCAGCAGCTTAGGGTGGGGGGTGCCCACAGATACGCAGTATTTT. Translated, it gives CASSLGWGVPTDTQYF.

The rearrangement uses TRBV5-6 and TRBJ2-2, with 9 bases matching TRBD1. The ends lost 4 bases at V and 7 bases at J; junction bases unmatched: 11. CDR3 length: 16 amino acids. CDR1 is SGHDT and CDR2 is YYEEEE in the germline V gene. The CDR3 sequence: CASSQGDRVRIGELFF. CDR3 bases: TGTGCCAGCAGCCAGGGGGACAGGGTGCGAATCGGGGAGCTGTTTTTT.

This clone was picked up a small number of times. The genes are TRBV5-4 and TRBJ1-2; 8 bases fit TRBD1. V gave up 4 bases and J gave up 5 bases; unmatched junction bases: 7. There are 14 residues in the CDR3. The germline gives CDR1 SGHNT, CDR2 YYREEE (reference sequence). As DNA, the CDR3 is TGTGCCAGCAGCGACAGGGGTCAACCTTATGGCTACACCTTC. Translation: CASSDRGQPYGYTF.

The rearrangement links TRBV7-9 to TRBJ1-3, with 8 bases that match TRBD1. The trim removed 5 bases at V and 7 bases at J, leaving 1 base unmatched. The CDR3 is 12 amino acids. Germline CDR1 reads SEHNR; CDR2 reads FQNEAQ (reference sequence). The CDR3: CASSRTGNTIYF. The CDR3 bases are TGTGCCAGCAGCAGGACAGGGAACACCATATATTTT.